This is a list of T cell receptor beta chains from one sample in a study of T cells in Graves' hyperthyroidism and ophthalmopathy. TCRdb re-analysed the multiplex PCR reads in MiXCR, keeping a single row per CDR3 protein. This sample has approximately 600,000 distinct CDR3 sequences; approximately 15% occur once, and the top ten carry about 4.5%. Material for sequencing was blood. Receptor source: a woman between 40 and 55 years old with Graves' ophthalmopathy. Each CDR3 is given without its conserved first and last residue. D genes are given only for firm matches.

v_call: TRBV28
d_call: .
cdr3_aa: ASGHQLSPYEQY

v_call: TRBV5-1
d_call: TRBD2
cdr3_aa: ASSLARLAGGNQETQY

v_call: TRBV28
d_call: .
cdr3_aa: ASSLLGNTQY

v_call: TRBV4-1
d_call: .
cdr3_aa: ASSHRGGPTEAF

v_call: TRBV20-1
d_call: TRBD1
cdr3_aa: SAVRTGALNTEAF

v_call: TRBV12-3/TRBV12-4
d_call: .
cdr3_aa: ASSEQGQFLSGNTIY

v_call: TRBV11-2
d_call: .
cdr3_aa: ASSLPPGAGQPQH

v_call: TRBV12-3/TRBV12-4
d_call: .
cdr3_aa: ASSFQHPNTGELF

v_call: TRBV11-2
d_call: .
cdr3_aa: ASSLGVAKVTYNEQF

v_call: TRBV2
d_call: TRBD2
cdr3_aa: ASKEGLAGVEQY

v_call: TRBV6-4
d_call: .
cdr3_aa: ASRSTENGWAF

v_call: TRBV6-5
d_call: TRBD2
cdr3_aa: ASSPSGRGETQY

v_call: TRBV7-9
d_call: .
cdr3_aa: ASSPTWETQY

v_call: TRBV20-1
d_call: TRBD1
cdr3_aa: SARQGGTEAF

v_call: TRBV6-1
d_call: TRBD1
cdr3_aa: ASSESRTGGRGYT

v_call: TRBV11-2
d_call: .
cdr3_aa: ASSPRDIGTNTEAF

v_call: TRBV5-6
d_call: TRBD1
cdr3_aa: ASSLGNRGDYGYT